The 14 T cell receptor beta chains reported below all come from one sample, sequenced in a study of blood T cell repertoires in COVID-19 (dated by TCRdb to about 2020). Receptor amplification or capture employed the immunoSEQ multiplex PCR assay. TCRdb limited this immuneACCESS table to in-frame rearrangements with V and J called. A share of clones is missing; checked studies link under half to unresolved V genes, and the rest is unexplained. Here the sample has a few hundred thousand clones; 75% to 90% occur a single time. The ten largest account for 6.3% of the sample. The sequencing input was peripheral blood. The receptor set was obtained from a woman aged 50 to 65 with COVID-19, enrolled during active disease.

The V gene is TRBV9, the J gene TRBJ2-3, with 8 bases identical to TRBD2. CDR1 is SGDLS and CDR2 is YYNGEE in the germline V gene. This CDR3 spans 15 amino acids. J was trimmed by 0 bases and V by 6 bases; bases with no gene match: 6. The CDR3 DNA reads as TGTGCCAGCAAAATCGGCGGGAGGAGCACAGATACGCAGTATTTT. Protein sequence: CASKIGGRSTDTQYF.

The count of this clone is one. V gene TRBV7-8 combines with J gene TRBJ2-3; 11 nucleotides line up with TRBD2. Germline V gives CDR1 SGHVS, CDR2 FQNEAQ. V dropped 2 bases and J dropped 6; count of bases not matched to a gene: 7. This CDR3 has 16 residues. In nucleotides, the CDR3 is TGTGCCAGCAGCTTACTTCTAGCGGGAGGAACGGATACGCAGTATTTT. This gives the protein CASSLLLAGGTDTQYF.

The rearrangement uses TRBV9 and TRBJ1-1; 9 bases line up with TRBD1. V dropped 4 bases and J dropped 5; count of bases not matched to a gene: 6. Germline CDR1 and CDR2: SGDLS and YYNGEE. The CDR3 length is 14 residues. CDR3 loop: CASSPTGGGTEAFF. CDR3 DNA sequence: TGTGCCAGCAGCCCGACAGGGGGAGGGACTGAAGCTTTCTTT.

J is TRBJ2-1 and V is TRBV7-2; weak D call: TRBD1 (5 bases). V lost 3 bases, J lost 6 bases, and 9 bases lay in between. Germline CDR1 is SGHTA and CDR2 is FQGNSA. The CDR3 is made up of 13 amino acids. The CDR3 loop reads CASSFQGGNEQFF. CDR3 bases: TGTGCCAGCAGCTTTCAGGGCGGCAATGAGCAGTTCTTC.

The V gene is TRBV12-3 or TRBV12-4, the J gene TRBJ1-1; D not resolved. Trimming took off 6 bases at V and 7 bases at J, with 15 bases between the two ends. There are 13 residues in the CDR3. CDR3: CASSLAGEVEAFF. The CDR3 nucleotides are TGTGCCAGCAGCCTAGCCGGTGAGGTTGAAGCTTTCTTT.

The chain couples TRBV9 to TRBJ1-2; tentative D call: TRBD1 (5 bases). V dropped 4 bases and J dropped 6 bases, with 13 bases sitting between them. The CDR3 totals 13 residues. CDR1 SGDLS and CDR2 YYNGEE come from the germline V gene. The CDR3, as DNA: TGTGCCAGCAGCACCCCCTGGGGGGATGGCTACACCTTC. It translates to CASSTPWGDGYTF.

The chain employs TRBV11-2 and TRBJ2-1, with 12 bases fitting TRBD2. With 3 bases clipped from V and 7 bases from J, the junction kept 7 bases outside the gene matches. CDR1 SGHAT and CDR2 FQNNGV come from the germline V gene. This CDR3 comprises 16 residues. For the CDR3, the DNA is TGTGCCAGCAGCTTCCCCGGACTAGCGGGGCGGAATGAGCAGTTCTTC. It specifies CASSFPGLAGRNEQFF.

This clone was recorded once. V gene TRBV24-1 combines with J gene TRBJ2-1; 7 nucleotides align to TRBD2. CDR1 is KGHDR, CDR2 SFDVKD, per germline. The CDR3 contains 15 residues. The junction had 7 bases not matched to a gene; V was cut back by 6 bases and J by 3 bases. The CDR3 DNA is TGTGCCACCAGTCAGGCCGGGACTAACTACAATGAGCAGTTCTTC. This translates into CATSQAGTNYNEQFF.

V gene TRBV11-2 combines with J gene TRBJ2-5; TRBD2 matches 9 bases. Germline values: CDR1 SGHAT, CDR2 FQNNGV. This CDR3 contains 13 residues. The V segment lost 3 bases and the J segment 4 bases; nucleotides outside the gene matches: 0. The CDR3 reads CASSFSGRETQYF. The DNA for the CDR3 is TGTGCCAGCAGCTTTAGCGGGAGAGAGACCCAGTACTTC.

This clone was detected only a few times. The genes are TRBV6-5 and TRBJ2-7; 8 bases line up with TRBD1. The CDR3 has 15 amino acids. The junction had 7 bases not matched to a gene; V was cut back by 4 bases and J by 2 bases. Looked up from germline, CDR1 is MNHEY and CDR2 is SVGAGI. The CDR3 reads CASSFVQTGAYEQYF. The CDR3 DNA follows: TGTGCCAGCAGTTTTGTACAGACAGGGGCCTACGAGCAGTACTTC.

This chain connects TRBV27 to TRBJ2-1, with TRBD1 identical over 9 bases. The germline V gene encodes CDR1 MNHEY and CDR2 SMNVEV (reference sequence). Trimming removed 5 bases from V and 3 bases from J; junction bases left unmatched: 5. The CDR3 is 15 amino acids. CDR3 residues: CASSPLTGGYNEQFF. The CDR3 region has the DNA TGTGCCAGCAGTCCCTTGACAGGGGGCTACAATGAGCAGTTCTTC.

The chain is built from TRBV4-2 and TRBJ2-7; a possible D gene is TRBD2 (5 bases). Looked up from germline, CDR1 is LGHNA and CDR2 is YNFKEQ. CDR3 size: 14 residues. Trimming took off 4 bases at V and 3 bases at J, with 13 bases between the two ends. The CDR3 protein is CASSLGRGGYEQYF. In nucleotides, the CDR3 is TGTGCCAGCAGCCTTGGGCGAGGAGGCTACGAGCAGTACTTC.

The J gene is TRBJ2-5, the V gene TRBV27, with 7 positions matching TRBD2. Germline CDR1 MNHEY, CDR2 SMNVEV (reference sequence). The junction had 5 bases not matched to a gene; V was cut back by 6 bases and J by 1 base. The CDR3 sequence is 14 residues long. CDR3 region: CASSLIAGQETQYF. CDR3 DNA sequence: TGTGCCAGCAGCCTTATAGCGGGCCAAGAGACCCAGTACTTC.

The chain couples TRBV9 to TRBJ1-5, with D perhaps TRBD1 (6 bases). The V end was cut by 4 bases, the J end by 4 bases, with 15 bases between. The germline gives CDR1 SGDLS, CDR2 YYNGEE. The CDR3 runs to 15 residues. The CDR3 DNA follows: TGTGCCAGCAGCACAGGGACCGCAACAAATCAGCCCCAGCATTTT. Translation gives CASSTGTATNQPQHF.